A single sample is the source of the 32 T cell receptor beta chains below, sequenced in a study of T cells in Graves' hyperthyroidism and ophthalmopathy (dated 2019 in TCRdb). The receptor library was made with multiplex PCR. Sequencing took place on an Illumina HiSeq 2000. TCR beta CDR3 regions were amplified from RNA transcripts. For the first round of RT-PCR on the TCR CDR3, the HTBI primer set was used together with the Qiagen OneStep RT-PCR kit. TCRdb applied fastp at Q25 and MiXCR to the public reads, then kept only in-frame beta chains. Rows matching on CDR3 protein sequence are summarized as one entry with the most common DNA and genes. Across this sample there are approximately 710,000 distinct CDR3 sequences, with roughly 17% seen only once. Jointly, the top ten make up 15% to 19% of the sample. The sample consisted of blood. These receptors all come from a man aged 50 or older with Graves' hyperthyroidism.

This clonotype was seen ten or more times. The CDR3 protein is CASTMGHRSPLHF. DNA of the CDR3: TGTGCCAGCACCATGGGACACCGATCACCCCTCCACTTT. V and J are TRBV27 and TRBJ1-6; D is perhaps TRBD1 (6 bases). The V end was cut by 7 bases, the J end by 10 bases, with 14 bases between. The CDR3 length is 13 residues. Germline V gene data show CDR1 as MNHEY and CDR2 as SMNVEV (reference sequence).

This clonotype occurred many times. The V and J genes are TRBV20-1 and TRBJ2-7; tentatively, D is TRBD1 or TRBD2 (5 bases each). V was shortened by 5 bases and J by 3 bases, with 14 bases between the two germline ends. The germline V gene has CDR1 DFQATT and CDR2 SNEGSKA (reference sequence). This CDR3 spans 13 amino acids. The CDR3 sequence is CSAARDVDYEQYF. The DNA of the CDR3 is TGCAGTGCTGCCAGGGACGTTGACTACGAGCAGTACTTC.

This clonotype has a count of ten or more. The gene calls are TRBV14 and TRBJ2-7; 7 nucleotides match TRBD2. Losses at the gene ends were 6 bases for V and 2 bases for J; bases not matched to a gene: 4. CDR1 and CDR2 (germline): SGHDN, FVKESK. The CDR3 sequence is 13 residues long. This chain's CDR3 is CASSTAGAYEQYF. In DNA form, the CDR3 reads TGTGCCAGCAGTACCGCGGGAGCCTACGAGCAGTACTTC.

This clonotype was seen at least ten times. V usage is TRBV5-1 and J usage is TRBJ2-3; 9 nucleotides match TRBD2. Trimming took 0 bases from V and 0 from J; bases not matched to a gene: 5. The germline V gene encodes CDR1 SGHRS and CDR2 YFSETQ. This CDR3 region has 17 residues. CDR3 loop: CASSLGLAVTSTDTQYF. CDR3 bases: TGCGCCAGCAGCTTGGGACTAGCGGTCACTAGCACAGATACGCAGTATTTT.

This clonotype was observed a handful of times. The chain uses TRBV30 and TRBJ2-7; 9 positions match TRBD1. After removal of 3 bases from V and 2 bases from J, the junction contained 8 bases not matched to a gene. Germline V gene sequence: CDR1 GTSNPN, CDR2 SVGIG (reference sequence). The CDR3 contains 15 residues. The CDR3 here is CAWRIPGQGTYEQYF. DNA for the CDR3: TGTGCCTGGAGAATCCCGGGACAGGGCACCTACGAGCAGTACTTC. Full variable domain (remainder filled in from reference TRBV30 and TRBJ2-7): SQTIHQWPATLVQPVGSPLSLECTVEGTSNPNLYWYRQAAGRGLQLLFYSVGIGQISSEVPQNLSASRPQDRQFILSSKKLLLSDSGFYLCAWRIPGQGTYEQYFGPGTRLTVT.

This clonotype was observed many times. CDR3 nucleotides: TGTGCCATCAGCCCCGACAGGGGAATTTCCTACGAGCAGTACTTC. It specifies CAISPDRGISYEQYF. The chain has TRBV10-3 and TRBJ2-7, with 8 bases that match TRBD1. The J segment lost 1 base and the V segment lost 6 bases, leaving 8 bases of the junction unmatched. The CDR3 is made up of 15 amino acids. Germline V lookup: CDR1 ENHRY, CDR2 SYGVKD.

This clonotype was picked up many times. This chain uses TRBV28 with TRBJ1-5, with 8 positions matching TRBD1. The V gene's germline CDR1 is MDHEN and CDR2 SYDVKM. The CDR3 spans 15 residues. J was trimmed by 2 bases and V by 10 bases; bases with no gene match: 10. The CDR3 coding sequence is TGTGCCACCGGTATCGGACAGGGACGCAATCAGCCCCAGCATTTT. Translated, it gives CATGIGQGRNQPQHF.

A word on this clonotype: This could be a read error, since a much larger clone is one nucleotide away. This chain links TRBV11-2 with TRBJ2-1; 10 bases align to TRBD2. The CDR3 covers 16 residues. CDR1 and CDR2 (germline): SGHAT, FQNNGV. With 4 bases clipped from V and 5 bases from J, the junction kept 8 bases outside the gene matches. The CDR3 reads CASSCYSGRPHNEQFF. The CDR3 coding sequence is TGTGCCAGCAGCTGCTATAGCGGGAGGCCCCACAATGAGCAGTTCTTC.

The chain uses TRBV27 and TRBJ2-2; 7 bases map to TRBD2. The CDR3 has 15 amino acids. Germline CDR1 MNHEY, CDR2 SMNVEV (reference sequence). Unmatched junction bases numbered 5, after V lost 2 bases and J lost 5 bases. CDR3 protein: CASSLAGEGTGELFF. CDR3 nucleotide sequence: TGTGCCAGCAGTTTAGCGGGAGAAGGAACCGGGGAGCTGTTTTTT.

This clonotype appeared a few times. V and J are TRBV29-1 and TRBJ2-1, with D perhaps TRBD1 (6 bases). CDR1 is SQVTM, CDR2 ANQGSEA, per germline. CDR3 size: 14 residues. Deletions cut 7 bases from V and 7 bases from J, with 20 bases between. The CDR3: CSARSTGHQNEQFF. CDR3 bases: TGCAGCGCCCGATCGACAGGACACCAGAATGAGCAGTTCTTC.

The sample holds many counts of this clonotype. The rearrangement uses TRBV28 and TRBJ2-1; possible D gene TRBD2, 5 bases. The germline gives CDR1 MDHEN, CDR2 SYDVKM. V was shortened by 6 bases and J by 7 bases, with 13 bases between the two germline ends. There are 13 residues in the CDR3. The CDR3 here is CASSPRTRNEQFF. In nucleotides, the CDR3 is TGTGCCAGCAGCCCCCGGACTCGGAATGAGCAGTTCTTC.

In its sample, this clonotype was seen many times. The chain carries TRBV6-2 or TRBV6-3 and TRBJ1-4; D gene ambiguous. The CDR3 runs to 14 residues. Germline values: CDR1 MNHEY, CDR2 SVGEGT. The V end was cut by 2 bases, the J end by 0 bases, with 4 bases between. The chain's CDR3 is CASSYGATNEKLFF. CDR3 nucleotides: TGTGCCAGCAGTTACGGGGCAACTAATGAAAAACTGTTTTTT.

This clonotype was detected ten times or more. V gene TRBV28 combines with J gene TRBJ2-7; the D is unclear. Germline values: CDR1 MDHEN, CDR2 SYDVKM. Trimming removed 4 bases from V and 0 bases from J, with 13 bases in between. CDR3 size: 15 residues. This chain's CDR3 is CASSSVGSSSYEQYF. The CDR3 DNA reads as TGTGCCAGCAGTTCCGTCGGGTCTTCCTCCTACGAGCAGTACTTC. The full variable domain, in which reference TRBV28 and TRBJ2-7 provide the parts outside the CDR3, is DVKVTQSSRYLVKRTGEKVFLECVQDMDHENMFWYRQDPGLGLRLIYFSYDVKMKEKGDIPEGYSVSREKKERFSLILESASTNQTSMYLCASSSVGSSSYEQYFGPGTRLTVT.

The rearrangement uses TRBV10-2 and TRBJ1-5; tentative D call: TRBD1 (5 bases). The length of the CDR3 is 13 residues. Trimming removed 3 bases at V and 6 bases at J, with 9 bases between. Per the germline V gene, CDR1 is WSHSY and CDR2 is SAAADI. The CDR3 here is CASSDVGGQPQHF. The CDR3 DNA follows: TGCGCCAGCAGTGATGTTGGGGGTCAGCCCCAGCATTTT.

The sample holds a few counts of this clonotype. This chain links TRBV28 with TRBJ2-5, with 10 bases that match TRBD2. CDR1 is MDHEN and CDR2 is SYDVKM in the germline V gene. Losses at the gene ends were 6 bases for V and 4 bases for J; bases not matched to a gene: 14. This CDR3 spans 17 amino acids. CDR3 residues: CASSPAGGPRLGETQYF. CDR3 DNA sequence: TGTGCCAGCAGCCCAGCGGGAGGGCCGAGGTTAGGAGAGACCCAGTACTTC.

This clonotype was counted ten times or more. The chain links TRBV7-3 to TRBJ2-1, with 16 bases that match TRBD2. The V and J ends lost 5 bases and 4 bases, in that order; junction bases with no gene match: 5. Germline-derived CDR1 and CDR2 are SGHTA and FQGTGA. The length of the CDR3 is 17 residues. The CDR3 region is CASSPGLAGGGYNEQFF. CDR3 DNA sequence: TGTGCCAGCAGCCCGGGACTAGCGGGAGGGGGATACAATGAGCAGTTCTTC.

V and J are TRBV11-2 and TRBJ1-2, with no clear D. Germline CDR1 SGHAT, CDR2 FQNNGV. Between the trimmed V and J ends, which lost 1 base and 9 bases, there was a span of 18 bases. The CDR3 runs to 15 residues. The CDR3: CASSLAIGQVGRYTF. CDR3 bases: TGTGCCAGCAGCTTAGCTATTGGGCAGGTTGGACGCTACACCTTC.

The chain couples TRBV20-1 to TRBJ2-1; the D call may be TRBD1 or TRBD2 (5 bases each). V lost 6 bases and J 5 bases, leaving 11 bases between the germline ends. The CDR3 covers 12 residues. Germline V CDR1 and CDR2: DFQATT, SNEGSKA (reference sequence). CDR3 sequence reads: CSARKGHNEQFF. The CDR3 nucleotides are TGCAGTGCCAGGAAGGGACACAATGAGCAGTTCTTC.

This clonotype was counted a few times. The chain links TRBV19 to TRBJ1-2; no clear D gene. The germline V gene encodes CDR1 LNHDA and CDR2 SQIVND (reference sequence). The length of the CDR3 is 15 residues. V was trimmed by 6 bases and J by 0 bases, leaving 14 bases between them. The CDR3 region has the DNA TGTGCCAGTAGGAGACTGCTTAGGGCTAACTATGGCTACACCTTC. It is translated as CASRRLLRANYGYTF. The variable domain in full, completed from reference TRBV19 and TRBJ1-2, reads DGGITQSPKYLFRKEGQNVTLSCEQNLNHDAMYWYRQDPGQGLRLIYYSQIVNDFQKGDIAEGYSVSREKKESFPLTVTSAQKNPTAFYLCASRRLLRANYGYTFGSGTRLTVV.

This clonotype occurred many times. This chain links TRBV28 with TRBJ2-1; 9 nucleotides align to TRBD2. V was pared by 5 bases and J by 1 base, with 9 bases of the junction left unmatched. Germline loops: CDR1 MDHEN, CDR2 SYDVKM. The CDR3 has 17 residues. CDR3 in amino acids: CASSPPGLAKSYNEQFF. CDR3 DNA sequence: TGTGCCAGCAGTCCCCCCGGACTAGCGAAATCCTACAATGAGCAGTTCTTC.

Many counts were recorded for this clonotype. The chain recombines TRBV11-2 with TRBJ1-2, with a weak D call TRBD1 (6 bases). V was cut by 5 bases and J by 4 bases, with 11 bases left in between. The germline V gene has CDR1 SGHAT and CDR2 FQNNGV. The length of the CDR3 is 13 residues. The CDR3: CASSPDSGYGYTF. CDR3 bases: TGTGCCAGCAGCCCGGACAGCGGCTATGGCTACACCTTC.

DNA of the CDR3: TGTGCCAGCAGCTCCGGGACTACCTTCTCCTACGAGCAGTACTTC. This sequence encodes CASSSGTTFSYEQYF. The chain links TRBV12-3 or TRBV12-4 to TRBJ2-7, with TRBD2 matching over 7 bases. The CDR3 loop spans 15 amino acids. V trimming: 6 bases; J trimming: 0 bases; junction bases outside the gene matches: 8.

This clonotype was counted at least ten times. V usage is TRBV2 and J usage is TRBJ2-7; TRBD1 aligns across 8 bases. Germline V gene sequence: CDR1 SNHLY, CDR2 FYNNEI. J gave up 2 bases and V 4 bases, and 7 bases lay outside the gene matches. The CDR3 is made up of 15 amino acids. CDR3 sequence: CASSGLRRGPYEQYF. Written as DNA, the CDR3 is TGTGCCAGCAGTGGTTTGCGCAGGGGGCCCTACGAGCAGTACTTC.

This clonotype was counted ten times or more. The rearrangement joins TRBV5-5 to TRBJ1-2; D is uncertain. In germline, CDR1 is SGHKS, CDR2 YYEKEE (reference sequence). V shed 4 bases and J shed 3 bases, with 4 bases lying between them. The CDR3 extends over 11 amino acids. The chain's CDR3 is CASSRDYGYTF. CDR3 nucleotide sequence: TGTGCCAGCAGCCGGGACTATGGCTACACCTTC.

This clonotype was detected ten times or more. The chain links TRBV6-1 to TRBJ1-4; D may be TRBD1 (6 bases). CDR3 size: 14 residues. CDR1 and CDR2 from the germline V gene are MNHNS and SASEGT. Trimming shortened V by 6 bases and J by 7 bases, and 15 bases separated the two germline ends. The CDR3 is CASRTGTLGEKLFF. DNA of the CDR3: TGTGCCAGCAGAACCGGGACATTGGGTGAAAAACTGTTTTTT.

The chain combines TRBV13 with TRBJ2-7; tentative D call: TRBD1 (6 bases). Trimming shortened V by 0 bases and J by 2 bases, and 11 bases separated the two germline ends. From germline, CDR1 is PRHDT and CDR2 FYEKMQ (reference sequence). The CDR3 runs 15 residues. The DNA for the CDR3 is TGTGCCAGCAGCTTAGGCAGGGACACCGCCTACGAGCAGTACTTC. Residues: CASSLGRDTAYEQYF.

This clonotype was counted ten times or more. The chain employs TRBV6-1 and TRBJ2-3; D possibly corresponds to TRBD2 (6 bases). V was clipped by 5 bases and J by 0 bases, with 9 bases between them. The CDR3 is 14 residues long. Germline CDR1 is MNHNS and CDR2 is SASEGT. The CDR3 sequence is CASSYTSSTDTQYF. The CDR3 DNA is TGTGCCAGCAGTTATACTAGCAGCACAGATACGCAGTATTTT.

This clonotype was observed a handful of times. V and J are TRBV6-5 and TRBJ1-5; a possible D gene is TRBD1 (6 bases). Germline assignment: CDR1 MNHEY and CDR2 SVGAGI. The CDR3 length is 15 residues. Trimming removed 2 bases at V and 7 bases at J, with 15 bases between. As DNA, the CDR3 is TGTGCCAGCAGTTACGAGGGACACCCTTTACAGCCCCAGCATTTT. Translating gives CASSYEGHPLQPQHF.

There are many counts of this clonotype. This chain uses TRBV7-2 with TRBJ2-3; D not certain. There are 12 residues in the CDR3. In germline, CDR1 is SGHTA, CDR2 FQGNSA. V dropped 4 bases and J dropped 10 bases, with 12 bases sitting between them. Here the CDR3 reads CASSSYRSSQYF. DNA for the CDR3: TGTGCCAGCAGCTCGTATCGGTCGTCGCAGTATTTT. The full variable domain, its missing parts supplied by reference TRBV7-2 and TRBJ2-3, is GAGVSQSPSNKVTEKGKDVELRCDPISGHTALYWYRQSLGQGLEFLIYFQGNSAPDKSGLPSDRFSAERTGGSVSTLTIQRTQQEDSAVYLCASSSYRSSQYFGPGTRLTVL.

This clonotype showed up many times. The chain carries TRBV20-1 and TRBJ2-7; D not resolved. The germline V gene has CDR1 DFQATT and CDR2 SNEGSKA (reference sequence). V gave up 6 bases and J gave up 3 bases, with 18 bases separating them. This CDR3 is built from 14 residues. CDR3: CSASTGIRYYEQYF. DNA for the CDR3: TGCAGTGCCAGCACGGGCATTCGATACTACGAGCAGTACTTC.

The chain carries TRBV6-1 and TRBJ2-3; 15 bases agree with TRBD2. This CDR3 is 16 amino acids long. The V and J ends lost 7 bases and 4 bases, in that order; junction bases with no gene match: 6. From germline, CDR1 is MNHNS and CDR2 SASEGT. The CDR3 here is CASKRTSGRAADTQYF. CDR3 bases: TGTGCCAGCAAAAGGACTAGCGGGAGGGCCGCAGATACGCAGTATTTT.

This clonotype came up a few times. This rearrangement joins TRBV7-9 to TRBJ2-1, with 7 bases fitting TRBD2. The germline V gene has CDR1 SEHNR and CDR2 FQNEAQ (reference sequence). The CDR3 totals 14 residues. V gave up 4 bases and J gave up 8 bases; unmatched junction bases: 8. This CDR3 reads CASSYRTSTHEQFF. The CDR3 region has the DNA TGTGCCAGCAGCTATAGGACTAGTACCCATGAGCAGTTCTTC.